These 8 T cell receptor beta chains share one sample of origin, sequenced in a study of blood T cell repertoires in COVID-19. Measured with immunoSEQ multiplex PCR; TCRdb has only the in-frame clones, and not every one. This repertoire shows over 150,000 clones, more than 75% found once; its top ten account for 4.5% to 5%. The specimen sequenced was peripheral blood. The receptors originated from a man aged 18 to 30 with COVID-19, enrolled during active disease.

There are a few counts of this clone. The chain joins TRBV9 to TRBJ1-1; TRBD1 agrees at 9 bases. V was clipped by 3 bases and J by 1 base; unmatched bases: 1. In germline, CDR1 is SGDLS, CDR2 YYNGEE. The CDR3 sequence is 14 residues long. DNA for the CDR3: TGTGCCAGCAGCGGGGGACAGGGGAACACTGAAGCTTTCTTT. Translated, it gives CASSGGQGNTEAFF.

This clone has a handful of counts. The chain has TRBV7-3 and TRBJ1-2; 7 bases are a match to TRBD1. With 5 bases clipped from V and 3 bases from J, the junction kept 18 bases outside the gene matches. The CDR3 length is 18 residues. The germline V gene has CDR1 SGHTA and CDR2 FQGTGA. CDR3 residues: CASSPGPSRQGQHYGYTF. CDR3 bases: TGTGCCAGCAGCCCAGGGCCCTCGCGACAGGGCCAGCACTATGGCTACACCTTC.

This clone was detected once. The V call is TRBV4-3, the J call TRBJ2-3, with D possibly matching TRBD1 (5 bases). V dropped 0 bases and J dropped 2 bases, with 9 bases sitting between them. The germline V gene has CDR1 LGHNA and CDR2 YSLEER. The CDR3 extends over 15 amino acids. The CDR3 sequence is CASSQDWTNTDTQYF. CDR3 nucleotide sequence: TGCGCCAGCAGCCAAGATTGGACAAACACAGATACGCAGTATTTT.

The chain employs TRBV28 and TRBJ1-2; 8 bases agree with TRBD1. CDR3 length equals 15 residues. CDR1 is MDHEN, CDR2 SYDVKM, per germline. Unmatched junction bases numbered 6, after V lost 3 bases and J lost 3 bases. The CDR3: CASSFYRGYDYGYTF. CDR3 DNA: TGTGCCAGCAGTTTTTACAGGGGGTATGACTATGGCTACACCTTC.

V is TRBV5-1 and J is TRBJ2-1; 8 bases match TRBD2. Unmatched junction bases numbered 5, after V lost 5 bases and J lost 4 bases. The germline CDR1 and CDR2 sequences are SGHRS and YFSETQ. This CDR3 is 14 amino acids long. CDR3 region: CASRSSGPYNEQFF. CDR3 coding DNA: TGCGCCAGCAGATCTAGCGGGCCTTACAATGAGCAGTTCTTC.

Comment on this clone: One end of the junction varies from germline; a read error may be responsible. The CDR3 DNA reads as TGTGCCAGCACCCCTTCCCGGGCAGGGTATGAAAAACTGCTTTTT. Protein product: CASTPSRAGYEKLLF. The gene calls are TRBV6-6 and TRBJ1-4; maybe TRBD1 (5 bases). The CDR3 runs 15 residues. Germline lookup yields CDR1 MNHNY and CDR2 SVGAGI (reference sequence).

This clone was detected once. The rearrangement links TRBV28 to TRBJ1-5; weak D call: TRBD1 (5 bases). This CDR3 contains 15 residues. The V gene lost 6 bases and the J gene lost 3 bases, with 15 bases spanning the gap. In germline, CDR1 is MDHEN, CDR2 SYDVKM. The CDR3 region has the DNA TGTGCCAGCAGATATCGAAGGGGCCTCAATCAGCCCCAGCATTTT. It encodes CASRYRRGLNQPQHF. The variable domain in full, completed from reference TRBV28 and TRBJ1-5, reads DVKVTQSSRYLVKRTGEKVFLECVQDMDHENMFWYRQDPGLGLRLIYFSYDVKMKEKGDIPEGYSVSREKKERFSLILESASTNQTSMYLCASRYRRGLNQPQHFGDGTRLSIL.

This chain uses TRBV23-1 with TRBJ2-7, with D perhaps TRBD2 (6 bases). TRBV23-1 falls under the ORF class, with uncertain function. The CDR3 totals 15 residues. V dropped 4 bases and J dropped 2 bases, with 15 bases sitting between them. The CDR3: CASSPVWGDPYEQYF. CDR3 nucleotide sequence: TGCGCCAGCAGTCCAGTTTGGGGGGATCCCTACGAGCAGTACTTC.